Listed below are T cell receptor beta chains from one sample, sequenced in a study of OX40 agonist ivuxolimab in advanced cancers. The protocol was immunoSEQ multiplex PCR, while the TCRdb copy is restricted to in-frame clones and leaves out a portion. The table records 14,000 to 15,000 clones, about 90% of them present only once. Source: CD4+ or CD8+ T cells sorted from blood, taken in a trial of the OX40 agonist ivuxolimab. The receptors stem from an adult with an advanced solid tumor such as melanoma, head and neck, liver or kidney cancer. Each CDR3 is given with its conserved first and last residue. A D gene is named only where the DNA matches it firmly. Clone size is shown for a subset of rows, as once, few, many or a class of expanded clone.

abundance	d_gene	j_gene	v_gene	CDR3nt	CDR3aa
-	-	TRBJ2-1	TRBV5-6	TGTGCCAGCAGCTTGGGAAACAATGAGCAGTTCTTC	CASSLGNNEQFF
-	TRBD1	TRBJ2-7	TRBV7-9	TGTGCCAGCAGCTTTTGGACAGGGCTCAACGAGCAGTACTTC	CASSFWTGLNEQYF
once	TRBD1	TRBJ1-2	TRBV5-6	TGTGCCAGCCGGGACAGGGCCCATGGCTACACCTTC	CASRDRAHGYTF
-	TRBD2	TRBJ2-2	TRBV30	TGTGCCTGGAGCCCCGAGGCGGGAGGATACACCGGGGAGCTGTTTTTT	CAWSPEAGGYTGELFF
-	TRBD2	TRBJ2-1	TRBV9	TGTGCCAGCAGTCAAAGGACTAGCGGCAATGAGCAGTTCTTC	CASSQRTSGNEQFF
-	-	TRBJ2-7	TRBV19	TGTGCCAGTAGTACCCACGACGAGCAGTACTTC	CASSTHDEQYF
-	-	TRBJ2-6	TRBV9	TGTGCCAGCAGCGTGAAACAAGGGGCTGGGGCCAACGTCCTGACTTTC	CASSVKQGAGANVLTF
-	TRBD1	TRBJ2-1	TRBV5-1	TGCGCCAGCAGCTCGGGGACAGGGGCCTACAATGAGCAGTTCTTC	CASSSGTGAYNEQFF
-	-	TRBJ1-1	TRBV10-3	TGTGCCATCAGGGACAGTCTGAACACTGAAGCTTTCTTT	CAIRDSLNTEAFF
-	-	TRBJ1-1	TRBV29-1	TGCAGCGACCTTGGACAGCTGAACACTGAAGCTTTCTTT	CSDLGQLNTEAFF
-	-	TRBJ1-4	TRBV20-1	TGCAGTGCTAGATCCGGACAGAAACTGTTTTTT	CSARSGQKLFF